This T cell receptor (beta chain) was recorded in a study of identical twins. There are a few counts of this clonotype. Germline V lookup: CDR1 LGHDT, CDR2 YNNKEL (reference sequence). V shed 4 bases and J shed 5 bases, with 17 bases lying between them. The CDR3 covers 15 residues. MiXCR, applied by TCRdb to the 5' RACE reads, yields one record per CDR3 protein. The table shows 400,000 or so distinct CDR3 sequences, with around 9.7% occurring only once. Source material: naive T cells sorted from blood. The chain carries TRBV3-1 and TRBJ2-5; D is ambiguous. The origin of this receptor is a woman aged 45 to 65 in good health. CDR3 DNA: TGTGCCAGCAGCCTGACTCACGGCAGATGGGAGACCCAGTACTTC. This sequence encodes CASSLTHGRWETQYF.